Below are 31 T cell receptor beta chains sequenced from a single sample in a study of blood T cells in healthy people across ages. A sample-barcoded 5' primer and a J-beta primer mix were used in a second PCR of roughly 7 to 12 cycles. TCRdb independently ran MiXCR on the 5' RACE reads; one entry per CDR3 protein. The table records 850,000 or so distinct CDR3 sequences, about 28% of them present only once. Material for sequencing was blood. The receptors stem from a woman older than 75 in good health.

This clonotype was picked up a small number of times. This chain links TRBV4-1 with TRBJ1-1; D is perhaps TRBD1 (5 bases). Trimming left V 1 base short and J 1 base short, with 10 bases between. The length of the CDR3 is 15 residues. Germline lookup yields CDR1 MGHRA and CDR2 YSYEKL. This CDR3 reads CASSQVRTGNTEAFF. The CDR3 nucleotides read TGCGCCAGCAGCCAAGTACGAACAGGGAACACTGAAGCTTTCTTT.

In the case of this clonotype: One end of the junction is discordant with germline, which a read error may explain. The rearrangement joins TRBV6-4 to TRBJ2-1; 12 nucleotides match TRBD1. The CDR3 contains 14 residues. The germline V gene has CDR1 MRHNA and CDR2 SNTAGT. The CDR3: CASSEGTGGNERFF. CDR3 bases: TGTGCCAGCAGTGAGGGGACAGGGGGCAATGAGCGGTTCTTC.

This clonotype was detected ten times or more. The CDR3 nucleotides are TGTGCCAGCAGCGTAGGTCGGGGGCGCTATTACCGCACAGATACGCAGTATTTT. Amino acid sequence: CASSVGRGRYYRTDTQYF. The J gene is TRBJ2-3, the V gene TRBV9; D may be TRBD1 or TRBD2 (6 bases each). In germline, CDR1 is SGDLS, CDR2 YYNGEE. Trimming cost V 0 bases and J 1 base, with 18 bases left between them. The CDR3 consists of 18 residues.

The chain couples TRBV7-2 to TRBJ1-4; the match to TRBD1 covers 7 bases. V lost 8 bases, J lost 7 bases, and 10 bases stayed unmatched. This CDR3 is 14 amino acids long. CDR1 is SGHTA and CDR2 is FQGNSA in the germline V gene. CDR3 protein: CASSRQGSGEKLFF. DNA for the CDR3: TGTGCCAGCTCCAGACAGGGTAGTGGTGAAAAACTGTTTTTT.

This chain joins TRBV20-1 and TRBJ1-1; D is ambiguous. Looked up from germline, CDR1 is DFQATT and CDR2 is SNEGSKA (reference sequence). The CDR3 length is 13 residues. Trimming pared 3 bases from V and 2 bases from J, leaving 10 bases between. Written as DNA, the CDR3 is TGCAGTGCTAGTGGCAGGTATAACACTGAAGCTTTCTTT. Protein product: CSASGRYNTEAFF.

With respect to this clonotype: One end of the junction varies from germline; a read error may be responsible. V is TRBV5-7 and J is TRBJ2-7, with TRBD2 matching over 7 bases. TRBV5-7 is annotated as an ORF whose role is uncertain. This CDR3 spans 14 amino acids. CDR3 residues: CASWPRGGSYERYF. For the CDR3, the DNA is TGTGCCAGCTGGCCCCGGGGAGGGTCCTACGAGCGGTACTTC.

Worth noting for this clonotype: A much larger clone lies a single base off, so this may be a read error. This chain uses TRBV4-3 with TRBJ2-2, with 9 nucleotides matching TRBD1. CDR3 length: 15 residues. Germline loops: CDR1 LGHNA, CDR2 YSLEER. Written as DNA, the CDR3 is TGCGCCAGCAGCCGGGACAGGGTGAACACCGGGGAGCGGTTTTTT. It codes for CASSRDRVNTGERFF.

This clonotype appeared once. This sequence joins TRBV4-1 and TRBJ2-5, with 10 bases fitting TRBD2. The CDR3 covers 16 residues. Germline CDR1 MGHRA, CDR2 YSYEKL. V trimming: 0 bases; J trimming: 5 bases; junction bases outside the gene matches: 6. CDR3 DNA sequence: TGCGCCAGCAGCCAAGATCCAGCGGGGGGGCTTGAGACCCAGTACTTC. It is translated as CASSQDPAGGLETQYF.

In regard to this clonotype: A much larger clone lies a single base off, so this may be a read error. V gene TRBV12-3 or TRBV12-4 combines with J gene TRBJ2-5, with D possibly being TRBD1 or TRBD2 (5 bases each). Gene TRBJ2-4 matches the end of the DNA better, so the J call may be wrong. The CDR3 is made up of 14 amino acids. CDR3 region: CAGSLAGSKNIQYF. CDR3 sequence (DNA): TGTGCCGGCAGTTTAGCAGGGAGCAAAAACATTCAGTACTTC.

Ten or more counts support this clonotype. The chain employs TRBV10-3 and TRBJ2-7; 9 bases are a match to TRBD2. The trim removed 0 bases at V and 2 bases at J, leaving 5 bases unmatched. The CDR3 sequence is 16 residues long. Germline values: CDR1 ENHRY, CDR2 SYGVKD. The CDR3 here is CAISESGSGGPYEQYF. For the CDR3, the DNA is TGTGCCATCAGTGAGTCTGGTAGCGGGGGACCCTACGAGCAGTACTTC.

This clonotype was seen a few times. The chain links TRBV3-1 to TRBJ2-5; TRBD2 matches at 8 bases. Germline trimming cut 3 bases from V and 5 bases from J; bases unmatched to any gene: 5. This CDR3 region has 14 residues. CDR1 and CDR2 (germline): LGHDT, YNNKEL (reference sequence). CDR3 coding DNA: TGTGCCAGCAGCCAGGCGGGGGGACCCGAGACCCAGTACTTC. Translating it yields CASSQAGGPETQYF.

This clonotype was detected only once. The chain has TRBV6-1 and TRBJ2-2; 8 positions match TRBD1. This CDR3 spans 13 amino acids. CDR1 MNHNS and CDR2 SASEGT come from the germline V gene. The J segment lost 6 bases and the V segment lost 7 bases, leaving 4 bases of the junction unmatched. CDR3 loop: CASTRTGPGELFF. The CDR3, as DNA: TGTGCCAGCACAAGGACAGGGCCCGGGGAGCTGTTTTTT.

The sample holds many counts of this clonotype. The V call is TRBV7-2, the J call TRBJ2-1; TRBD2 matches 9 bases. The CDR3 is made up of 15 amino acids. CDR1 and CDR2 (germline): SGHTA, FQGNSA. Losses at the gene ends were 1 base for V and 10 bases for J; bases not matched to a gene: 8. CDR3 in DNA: TGTGCCAGCAGCTTAGGGGGTAGCGGGGGTAGGGAGCAGTTCTTC. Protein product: CASSLGGSGGREQFF.

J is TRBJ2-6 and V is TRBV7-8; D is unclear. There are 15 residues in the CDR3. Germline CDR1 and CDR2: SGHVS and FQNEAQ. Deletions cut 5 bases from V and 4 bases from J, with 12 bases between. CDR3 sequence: CASSPPRSGANVLTF. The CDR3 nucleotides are TGTGCCAGCAGCCCCCCCAGAAGCGGGGCCAACGTCCTGACTTTC.

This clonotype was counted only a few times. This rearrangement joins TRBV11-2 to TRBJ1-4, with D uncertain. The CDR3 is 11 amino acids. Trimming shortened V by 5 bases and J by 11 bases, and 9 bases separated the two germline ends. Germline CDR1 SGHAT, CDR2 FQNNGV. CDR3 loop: CASSGWEKLFF. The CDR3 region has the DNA TGTGCCAGCAGCGGATGGGAGAAACTGTTTTTT.

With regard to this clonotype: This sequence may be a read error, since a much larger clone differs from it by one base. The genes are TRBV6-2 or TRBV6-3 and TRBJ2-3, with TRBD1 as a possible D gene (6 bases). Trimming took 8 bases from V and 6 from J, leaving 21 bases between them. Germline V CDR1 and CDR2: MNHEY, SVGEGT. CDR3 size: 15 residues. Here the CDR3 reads CASAASGTRRDTQYF. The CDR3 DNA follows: TGTGCCAGCGCCGCTTCCGGGACAAGAAGGGATACGCAGTATTTT.

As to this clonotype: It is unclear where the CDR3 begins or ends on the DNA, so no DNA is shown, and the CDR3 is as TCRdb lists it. CDR3 loop: CASSLADRDGYTFGSGTTPGTQYF. This rearrangement joins TRBV7-2 to TRBJ2-5; TRBD1, the table's D call, lacks a check against the DNA. CDR1 is SGHTA and CDR2 is FQGNSA in the germline V gene. Both ends counted, the CDR3 spans 24 residues.

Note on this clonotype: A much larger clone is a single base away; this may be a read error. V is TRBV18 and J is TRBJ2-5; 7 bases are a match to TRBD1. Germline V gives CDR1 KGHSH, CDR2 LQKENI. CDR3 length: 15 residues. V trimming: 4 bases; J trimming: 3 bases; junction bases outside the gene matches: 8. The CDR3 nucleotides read TGTGCCAGCTCACTCCACACAGGGGACGAAGAGACCCAGTACTTC. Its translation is CASSLHTGDEETQYF.

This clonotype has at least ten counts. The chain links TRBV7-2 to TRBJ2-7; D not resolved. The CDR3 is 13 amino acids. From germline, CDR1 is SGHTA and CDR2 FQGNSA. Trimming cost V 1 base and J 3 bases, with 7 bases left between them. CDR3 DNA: TGTGCCAGCAGCTTAGGCCACCTCTACGAGCAGTACTTC. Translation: CASSLGHLYEQYF.

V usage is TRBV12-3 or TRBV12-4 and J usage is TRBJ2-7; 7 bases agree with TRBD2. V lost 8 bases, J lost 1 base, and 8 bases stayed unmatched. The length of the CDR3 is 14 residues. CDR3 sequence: CASGGLTSSYEQYF. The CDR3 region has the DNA TGTGCCAGCGGGGGACTAACGAGTTCCTACGAGCAGTACTTC.

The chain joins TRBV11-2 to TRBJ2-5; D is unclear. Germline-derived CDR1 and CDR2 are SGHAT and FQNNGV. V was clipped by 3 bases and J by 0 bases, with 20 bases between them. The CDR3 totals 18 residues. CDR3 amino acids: CASSFTSRGQSYQETQYF. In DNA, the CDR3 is TGTGCCAGCAGCTTCACCTCCCGTGGGCAGTCGTACCAAGAGACCCAGTACTTC.

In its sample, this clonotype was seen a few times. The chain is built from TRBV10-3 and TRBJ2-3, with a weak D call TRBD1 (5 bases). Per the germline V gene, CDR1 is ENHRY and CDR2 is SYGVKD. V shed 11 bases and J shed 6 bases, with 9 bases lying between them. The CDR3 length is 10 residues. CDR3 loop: CAAGIDTQYF. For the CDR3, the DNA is TGTGCCGCAGGGATCGATACGCAGTATTTT.

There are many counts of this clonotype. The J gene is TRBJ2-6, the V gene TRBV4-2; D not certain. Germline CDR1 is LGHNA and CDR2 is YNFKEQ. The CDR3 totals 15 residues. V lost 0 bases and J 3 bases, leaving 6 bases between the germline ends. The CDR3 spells CASSQDGDGANVLTF. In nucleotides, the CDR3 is TGTGCCAGCAGCCAAGATGGGGATGGGGCCAACGTCCTGACTTTC.

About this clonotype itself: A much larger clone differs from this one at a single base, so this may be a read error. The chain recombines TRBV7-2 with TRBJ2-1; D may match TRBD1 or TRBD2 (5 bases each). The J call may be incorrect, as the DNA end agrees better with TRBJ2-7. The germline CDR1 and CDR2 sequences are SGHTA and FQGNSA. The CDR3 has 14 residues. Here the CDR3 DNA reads TGTGCCAGCAGCTCCTACGGGGCCAGCAATGAGCAGTACTTC. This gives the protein CASSSYGASNEQYF.

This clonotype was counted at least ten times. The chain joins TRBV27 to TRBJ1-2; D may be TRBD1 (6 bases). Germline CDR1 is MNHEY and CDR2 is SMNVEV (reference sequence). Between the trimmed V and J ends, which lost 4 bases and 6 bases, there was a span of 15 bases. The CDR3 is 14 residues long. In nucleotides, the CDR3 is TGTGCCAGCAGTTCCAGCCCTCGACAGGATGGCTACACCTTC. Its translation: CASSSSPRQDGYTF.

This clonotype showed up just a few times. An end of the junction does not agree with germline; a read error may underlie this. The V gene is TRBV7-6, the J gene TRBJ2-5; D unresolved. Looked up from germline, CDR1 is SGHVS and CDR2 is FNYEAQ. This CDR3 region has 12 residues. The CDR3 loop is CASSIASQTQYF. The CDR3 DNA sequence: TGTGCCAGCAGCATAGCCTCACAGACCCAGTACTTC.

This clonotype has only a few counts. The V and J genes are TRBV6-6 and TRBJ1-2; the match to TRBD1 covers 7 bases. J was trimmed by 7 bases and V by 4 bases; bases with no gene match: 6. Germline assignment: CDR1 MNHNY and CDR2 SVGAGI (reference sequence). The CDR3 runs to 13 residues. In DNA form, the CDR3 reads TGTGCCAGCAGTTCGGGGACAGCTGGTGGCTACACCTTC. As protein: CASSSGTAGGYTF.

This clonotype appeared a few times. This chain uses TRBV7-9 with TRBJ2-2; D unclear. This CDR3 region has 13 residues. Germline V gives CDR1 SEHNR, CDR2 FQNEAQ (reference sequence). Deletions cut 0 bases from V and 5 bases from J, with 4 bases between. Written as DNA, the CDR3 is TGTGCCAGCAGCTTAGCAGCTACCGGGGAGCTGTTTTTT. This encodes CASSLAATGELFF.

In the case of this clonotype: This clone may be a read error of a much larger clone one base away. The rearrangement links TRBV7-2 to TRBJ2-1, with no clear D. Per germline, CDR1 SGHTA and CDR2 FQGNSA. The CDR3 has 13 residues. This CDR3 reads CACSFQSANEQFF. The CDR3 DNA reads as TGTGCCTGCAGCTTCCAGTCGGCGAATGAGCAGTTCTTC.

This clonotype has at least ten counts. Here the CDR3 DNA reads TGTGCCAGCAGCTCAAACGGTGGTCTCCTACTAGCCAAAAACATTCAGTACTTC. It translates to CASSSNGGLLLAKNIQYF. V usage is TRBV7-9 and J usage is TRBJ2-4; no reliable D call. Germline values: CDR1 SEHNR, CDR2 FQNEAQ (reference sequence). The CDR3 runs to 18 residues. V lost 4 bases and J 0 bases, leaving 19 bases between the germline ends. The whole variable domain, remainder taken from reference TRBV7-9 and TRBJ2-4, is DTGVSQNPRHKITKRGQNVTFRCDPISEHNRLYWYRQTLGQGPEFLTYFQNEAQLEKSRLLSDRFSAERPKGSFSTLEIQRTEQGDSAMYLCASSSNGGLLLAKNIQYFGAGTRLSVL.

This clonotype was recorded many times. Here the CDR3 reads CASSQDPSGYSTDTQYF. CDR3 nucleotide sequence: TGCGCCAGCAGCCAAGACCCTAGCGGCTATAGCACAGATACGCAGTATTTT. This chain links TRBV4-3 with TRBJ2-3; 7 positions agree with TRBD2. This CDR3 comprises 17 residues. Unmatched junction bases numbered 6, after V lost 0 bases and J lost 0 bases. The germline CDR1 and CDR2 sequences are LGHNA and YSLEER.